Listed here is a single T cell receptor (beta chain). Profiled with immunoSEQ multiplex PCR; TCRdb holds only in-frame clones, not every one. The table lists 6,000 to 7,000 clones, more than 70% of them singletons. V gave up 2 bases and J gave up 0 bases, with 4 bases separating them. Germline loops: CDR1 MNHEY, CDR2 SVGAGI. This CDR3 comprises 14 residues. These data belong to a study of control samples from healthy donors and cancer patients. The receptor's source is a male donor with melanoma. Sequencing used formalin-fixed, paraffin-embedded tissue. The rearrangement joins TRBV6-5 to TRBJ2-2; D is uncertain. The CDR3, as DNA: TGTGCCAGCAGTTACGGTCCGAACACCGGGGAGCTGTTTTTT. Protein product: CASSYGPNTGELFF.